The clone carrying this T cell receptor beta chain was seen a few times. Specified time point: peripheral blood 6 weeks after treatment start. Germline V lookup: CDR1 MNHNS, CDR2 SASEGT. J was trimmed by 4 bases and V by 3 bases; bases with no gene match: 3. There are 15 residues in the CDR3. The data are from a study of PD-L1 blockade in urothelial cancer. Sequencing used immunoSEQ multiplex PCR; TCRdb keeps in-frame clones, though not all of them. The table includes some 120,000 clones, roughly 83% detected once. The sequencing here drew on PBMCs, taken around atezolizumab (anti-PD-L1) treatment. This chain connects TRBV6-1 to TRBJ2-6, with 7 bases matching TRBD1. The sequence was obtained from a man between 50 and 59 years old with urothelial cancer. The CDR3, as DNA: TGTGCCAGCAGTGATCCGGGACAGGGGGCCAACGTCCTGACTTTC. Translated, it gives CASSDPGQGANVLTF.